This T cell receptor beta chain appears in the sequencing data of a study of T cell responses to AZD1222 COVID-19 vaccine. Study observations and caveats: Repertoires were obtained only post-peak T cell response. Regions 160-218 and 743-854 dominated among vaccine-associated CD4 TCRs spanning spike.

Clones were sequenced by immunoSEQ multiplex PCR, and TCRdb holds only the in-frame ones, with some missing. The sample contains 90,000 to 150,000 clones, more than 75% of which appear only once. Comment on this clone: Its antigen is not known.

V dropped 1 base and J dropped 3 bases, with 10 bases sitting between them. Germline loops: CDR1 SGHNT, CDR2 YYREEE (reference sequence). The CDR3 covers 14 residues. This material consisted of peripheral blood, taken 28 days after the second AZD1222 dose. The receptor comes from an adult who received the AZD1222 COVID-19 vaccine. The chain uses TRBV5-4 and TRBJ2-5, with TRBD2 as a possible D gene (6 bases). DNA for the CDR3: TGTGCCAGCAGCTTGAGACAGCGGGAAGAGACCCAGTACTTC. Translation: CASSLRQREETQYF.